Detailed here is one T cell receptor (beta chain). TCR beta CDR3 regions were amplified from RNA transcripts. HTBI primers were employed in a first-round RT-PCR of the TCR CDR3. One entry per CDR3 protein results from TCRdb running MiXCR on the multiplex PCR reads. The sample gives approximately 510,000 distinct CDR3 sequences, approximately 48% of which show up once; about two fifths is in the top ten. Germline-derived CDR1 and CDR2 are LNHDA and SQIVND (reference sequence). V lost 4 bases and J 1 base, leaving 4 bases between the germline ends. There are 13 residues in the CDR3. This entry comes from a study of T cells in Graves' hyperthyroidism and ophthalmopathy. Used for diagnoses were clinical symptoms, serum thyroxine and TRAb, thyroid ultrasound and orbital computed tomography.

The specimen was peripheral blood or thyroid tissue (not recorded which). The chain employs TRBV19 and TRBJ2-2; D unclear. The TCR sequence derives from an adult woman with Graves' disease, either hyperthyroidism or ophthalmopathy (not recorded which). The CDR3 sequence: CASSRVNTGELFF. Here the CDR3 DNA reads TGTGCCAGTAGTAGAGTGAACACCGGGGAGCTGTTTTTT.